This T cell receptor beta chain was retrieved from a study of monozygotic twins with inflammatory bowel disease. General study findings and limits: Heterogeneous immunosuppressive treatment regimens may have introduced variability into patient repertoires. The authors could not tell different T cell subtypes apart.

Comment on this clonotype: The antigen is undetermined.

TCRdb re-called the 5' RACE reads and catalogs CDR3 proteins one per entry, DNA excluded. Recorded for this sample: 140,000 to 150,000 distinct CDR3 sequences. In germline, CDR1 is SNHLY, CDR2 FYNNEI. This CDR3 has 13 amino acids. This clonotype originated in a human donor with ulcerative colitis or Crohn's disease, or a healthy co-twin of an affected twin (not recorded which). The sequenced sample consisted of blood. The chain joins TRBV2 to TRBJ2-1. The CDR3: CASSERGYNEQFF. The entire variable domain, with the rest obtained from reference TRBV2 and TRBJ2-1, is as follows: EPEVTQTPSHQVTQMGQEVILRCVPISNHLYFYWYRQILGQKVEFLVSFYNNEISEKSEIFDDQFSVERPDGSNFTLKIRSTKLEDSAMYFCASSERGYNEQFFGPGTRLTVL.